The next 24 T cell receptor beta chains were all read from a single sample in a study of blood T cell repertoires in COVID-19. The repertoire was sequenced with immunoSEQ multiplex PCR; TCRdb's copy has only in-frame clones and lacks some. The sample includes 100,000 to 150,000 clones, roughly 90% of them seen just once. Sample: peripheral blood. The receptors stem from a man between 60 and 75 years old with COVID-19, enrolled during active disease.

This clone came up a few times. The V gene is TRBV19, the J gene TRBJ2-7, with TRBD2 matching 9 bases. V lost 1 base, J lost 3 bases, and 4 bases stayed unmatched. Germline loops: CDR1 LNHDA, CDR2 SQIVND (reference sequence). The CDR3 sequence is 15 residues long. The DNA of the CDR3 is TGTGCCAGTAGTATAGCTAGCGGGATGGACTACGAGCAGTACTTC. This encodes CASSIASGMDYEQYF.

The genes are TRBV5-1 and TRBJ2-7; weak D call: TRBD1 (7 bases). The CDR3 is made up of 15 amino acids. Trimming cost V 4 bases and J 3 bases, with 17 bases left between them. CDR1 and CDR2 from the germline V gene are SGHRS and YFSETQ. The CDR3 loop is CASSQKAGGYYEQYF. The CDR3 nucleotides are TGCGCCAGCAGCCAAAAGGCAGGGGGGTACTACGAGCAGTACTTC.

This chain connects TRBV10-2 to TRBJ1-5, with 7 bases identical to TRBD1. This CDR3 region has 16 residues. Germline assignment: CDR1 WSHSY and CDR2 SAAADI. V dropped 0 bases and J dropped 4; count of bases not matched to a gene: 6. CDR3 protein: CASSESRTGVNQPQHF. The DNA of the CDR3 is TGCGCCAGCAGTGAGTCCCGGACAGGAGTTAATCAGCCCCAGCATTTT.

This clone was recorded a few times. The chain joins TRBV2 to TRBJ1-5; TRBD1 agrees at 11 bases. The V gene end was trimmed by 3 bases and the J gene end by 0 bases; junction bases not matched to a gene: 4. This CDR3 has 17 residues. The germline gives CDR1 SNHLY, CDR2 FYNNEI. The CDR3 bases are TGTGCCAGCAGTGAGGACAGGGGGCGACTTAGCAATCAGCCCCAGCATTTT. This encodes CASSEDRGRLSNQPQHF.

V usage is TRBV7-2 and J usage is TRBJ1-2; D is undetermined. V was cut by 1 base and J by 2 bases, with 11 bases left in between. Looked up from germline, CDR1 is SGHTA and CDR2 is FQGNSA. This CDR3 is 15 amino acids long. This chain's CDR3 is CASSLVKGENYGYTF. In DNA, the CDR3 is TGTGCCAGCAGCTTAGTTAAGGGAGAGAACTATGGCTACACCTTC.

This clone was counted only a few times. The CDR3 coding sequence is TGTGCCAGCAGTTTCGAGAGCAATCAGCCCCAGCATTTT. It is translated as CASSFESNQPQHF. The chain joins TRBV12-3 or TRBV12-4 to TRBJ1-5; D gene ambiguous. The CDR3 contains 13 residues. V was shortened by 3 bases and J by 1 base, with 4 bases between the two germline ends.

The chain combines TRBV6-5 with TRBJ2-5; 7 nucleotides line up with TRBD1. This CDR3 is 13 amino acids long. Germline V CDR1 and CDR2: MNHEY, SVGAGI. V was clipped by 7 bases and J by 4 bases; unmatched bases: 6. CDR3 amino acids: CASTLNRGETQYF. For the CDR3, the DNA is TGTGCCAGCACTCTGAACAGGGGAGAGACCCAGTACTTC.

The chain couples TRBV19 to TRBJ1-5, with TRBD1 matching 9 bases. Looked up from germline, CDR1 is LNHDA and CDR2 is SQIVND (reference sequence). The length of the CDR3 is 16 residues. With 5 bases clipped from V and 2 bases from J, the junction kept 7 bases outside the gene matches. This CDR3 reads CASSSQGAEGNQPQHF. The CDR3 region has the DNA TGTGCCAGTAGTTCACAGGGGGCAGAGGGCAATCAGCCCCAGCATTTT.

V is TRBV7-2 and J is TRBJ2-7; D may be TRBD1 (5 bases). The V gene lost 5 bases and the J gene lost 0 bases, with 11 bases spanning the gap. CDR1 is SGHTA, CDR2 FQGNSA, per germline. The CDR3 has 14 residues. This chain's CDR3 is CASSTDTNSYEQYF. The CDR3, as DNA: TGTGCCAGCAGCACGGACACGAACTCCTACGAGCAGTACTTC. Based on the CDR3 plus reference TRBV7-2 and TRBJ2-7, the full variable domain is GAGVSQSPSNKVTEKGKDVELRCDPISGHTALYWYRQSLGQGLEFLIYFQGNSAPDKSGLPSDRFSAERTGGSVSTLTIQRTQQEDSAVYLCASSTDTNSYEQYFGPGTRLTVT.

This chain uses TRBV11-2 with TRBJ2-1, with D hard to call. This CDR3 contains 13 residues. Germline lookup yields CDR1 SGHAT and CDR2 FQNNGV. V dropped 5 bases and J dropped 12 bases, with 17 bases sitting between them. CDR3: CASSRELKYLQFF. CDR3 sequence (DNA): TGTGCCAGCAGCCGCGAACTAAAGTACTTGCAGTTCTTC.

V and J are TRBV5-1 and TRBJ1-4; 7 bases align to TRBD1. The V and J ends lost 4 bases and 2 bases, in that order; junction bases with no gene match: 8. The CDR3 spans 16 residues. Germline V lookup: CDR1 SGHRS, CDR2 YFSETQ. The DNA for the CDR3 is TGCGCCAGCAGCGTCTCAACCAGGGGGACTAATGAAAAACTGTTTTTT. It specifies CASSVSTRGTNEKLFF. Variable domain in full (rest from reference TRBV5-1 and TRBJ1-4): KAGVTQTPRYLIKTRGQQVTLSCSPISGHRSVSWYQQTPGQGLQFLFEYFSETQRNKGNFPGRFSGRQFSNSRSEMNVSTLELGDSALYLCASSVSTRGTNEKLFFGSGTQLSVL.

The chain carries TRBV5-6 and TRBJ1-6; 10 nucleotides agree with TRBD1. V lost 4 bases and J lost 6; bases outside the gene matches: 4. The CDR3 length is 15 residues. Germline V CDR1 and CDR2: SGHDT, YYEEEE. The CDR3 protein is CASSTRQGANSPLHF. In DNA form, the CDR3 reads TGTGCCAGCAGCACCCGACAGGGGGCTAATTCACCCCTCCACTTT. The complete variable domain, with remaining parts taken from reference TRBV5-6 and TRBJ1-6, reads DAGVTQSPTHLIKTRGQQVTLRCSPKSGHDTVSWYQQALGQGPQFIFQYYEEEERQRGNFPDRFSGHQFPNYSSELNVNALLLGDSALYLCASSTRQGANSPLHFGNGTRLTVT.

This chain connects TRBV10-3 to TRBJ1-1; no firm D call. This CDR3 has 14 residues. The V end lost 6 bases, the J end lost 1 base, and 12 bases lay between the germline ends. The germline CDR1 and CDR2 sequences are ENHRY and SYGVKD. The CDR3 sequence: CAIRRDPGNTEAFF. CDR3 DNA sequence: TGTGCCATCAGGAGGGATCCTGGGAACACTGAAGCTTTCTTT.

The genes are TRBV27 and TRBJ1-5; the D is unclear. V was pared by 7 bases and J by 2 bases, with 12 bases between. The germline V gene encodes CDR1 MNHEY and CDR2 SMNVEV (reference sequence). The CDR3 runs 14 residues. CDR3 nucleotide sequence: TGTGCCAGCAAAGAGGGTCGCGGCAATCAGCCCCAGCATTTT. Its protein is CASKEGRGNQPQHF.

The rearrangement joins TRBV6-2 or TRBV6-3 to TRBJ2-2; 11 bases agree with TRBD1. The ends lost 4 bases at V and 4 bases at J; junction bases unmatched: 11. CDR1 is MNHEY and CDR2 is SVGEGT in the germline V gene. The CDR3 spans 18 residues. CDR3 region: CASSSRDRGLRGTGELFF. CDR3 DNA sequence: TGTGCCAGCAGTTCCCGGGACAGGGGGTTAAGAGGCACCGGGGAGCTGTTTTTT.

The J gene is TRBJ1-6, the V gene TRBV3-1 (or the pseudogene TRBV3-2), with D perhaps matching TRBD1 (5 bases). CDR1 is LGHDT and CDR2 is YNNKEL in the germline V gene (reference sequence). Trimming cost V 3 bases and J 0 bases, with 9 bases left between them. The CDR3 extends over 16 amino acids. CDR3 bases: TGTGCCAGCAGCCAGAGACAGAGCTCCTATAATTCACCCCTCCACTTT. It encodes CASSQRQSSYNSPLHF.

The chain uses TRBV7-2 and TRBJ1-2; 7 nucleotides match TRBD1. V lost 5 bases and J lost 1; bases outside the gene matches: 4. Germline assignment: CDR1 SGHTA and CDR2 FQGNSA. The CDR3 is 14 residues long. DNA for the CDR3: TGTGCCAGCAGCGAGGGGGCTTTTAACTATGGCTACACCTTC. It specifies CASSEGAFNYGYTF.

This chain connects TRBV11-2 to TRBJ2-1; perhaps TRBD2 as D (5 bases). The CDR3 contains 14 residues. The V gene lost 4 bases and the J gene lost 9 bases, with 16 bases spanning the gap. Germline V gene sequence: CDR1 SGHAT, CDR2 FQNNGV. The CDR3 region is CASSSRGSGVEQFF. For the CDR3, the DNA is TGTGCCAGCAGCTCCCGTGGGAGTGGGGTTGAGCAGTTCTTC.

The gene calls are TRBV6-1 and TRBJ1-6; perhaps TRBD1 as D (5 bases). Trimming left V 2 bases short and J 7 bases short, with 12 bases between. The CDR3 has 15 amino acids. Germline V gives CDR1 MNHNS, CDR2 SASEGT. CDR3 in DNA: TGTGCCAGCAGTGAACAGGGATGGCGAAATTCACCCCTCCACTTT. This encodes CASSEQGWRNSPLHF.

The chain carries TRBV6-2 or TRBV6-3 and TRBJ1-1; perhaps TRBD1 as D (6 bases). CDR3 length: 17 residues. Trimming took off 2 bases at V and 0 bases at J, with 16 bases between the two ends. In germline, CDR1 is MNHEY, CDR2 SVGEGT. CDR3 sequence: CASSYGAGDRLNTEAFF. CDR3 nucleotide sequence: TGTGCCAGCAGTTACGGGGCAGGGGATCGATTGAACACTGAAGCTTTCTTT.

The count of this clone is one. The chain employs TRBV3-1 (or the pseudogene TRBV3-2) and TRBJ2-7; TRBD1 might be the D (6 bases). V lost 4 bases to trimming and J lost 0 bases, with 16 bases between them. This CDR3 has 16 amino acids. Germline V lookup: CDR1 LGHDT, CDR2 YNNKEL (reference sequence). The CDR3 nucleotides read TGTGCCAGCAGCCCACCCCATACAGGGACCTCCTACGAGCAGTACTTC. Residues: CASSPPHTGTSYEQYF.

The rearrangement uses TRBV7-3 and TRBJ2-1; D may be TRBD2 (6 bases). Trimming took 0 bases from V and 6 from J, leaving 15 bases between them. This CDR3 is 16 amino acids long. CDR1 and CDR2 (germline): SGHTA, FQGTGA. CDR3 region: CASSLTGSGGGNEQFF. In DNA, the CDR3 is TGTGCCAGCAGCTTAACCGGGAGTGGAGGTGGCAATGAGCAGTTCTTC.

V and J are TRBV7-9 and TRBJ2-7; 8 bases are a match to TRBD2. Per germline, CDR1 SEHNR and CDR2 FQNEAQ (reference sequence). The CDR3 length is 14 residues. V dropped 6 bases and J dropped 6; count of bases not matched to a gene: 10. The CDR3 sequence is CASRAGLVGGEQYF. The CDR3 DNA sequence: TGTGCCAGCAGGGCGGGACTAGTGGGTGGCGAGCAGTACTTC.

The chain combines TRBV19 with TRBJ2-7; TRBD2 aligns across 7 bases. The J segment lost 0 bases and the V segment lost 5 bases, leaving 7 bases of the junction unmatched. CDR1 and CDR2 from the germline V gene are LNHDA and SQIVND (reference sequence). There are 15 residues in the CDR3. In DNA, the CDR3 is TGTGCCAGTAGTGATGGGTGGACTAGCTCCTACGAGCAGTACTTC. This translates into CASSDGWTSSYEQYF.